The present TCR beta chain was sequenced within a study of T cell repertoires in cytomegalovirus infection (dated by TCRdb to 2018 to 2020). Background on the whole study: Because public TCR beta signatures pointed to carriage of CMV infection together with the matching HLA type, the HLA type of each donor mattered for the analysis. What the authors observed across the whole study: Carriers of CMV infection plus the relevant HLA type were discriminated by the cumulative frequency of public TCR beta family members in the study cohort and in an independent approximately 360-donor cohort. The ex vivo response was dominated by HLA-C-restricted CMV-specific TCR beta clonotypes, which also provided the single most frequent clonotype in two of eight donors.

This clonotype occurred many times. No cognate antigen has been identified for it. One base away there is no much larger clone; base qualities are not given. The germline ends are 13 bases apart after V is trimmed by 4 bases and J by 3 bases. From the germline V gene (reference sequence), CDR1 is LNHNV and CDR2 is YYDKDF. The CDR3 sequence holds 15 residues, the cysteine and phenylalanine included. Solely the CDR3 DNA is kept, with 45 bases framed from the first base. TCRdb shows the sequencer as Illumina HiSeq 1500. The public reads were reanalyzed by TCRdb: fastp trimming at Q25, MiXCR alignment, in-frame beta chains only. Each entry is one CDR3 protein sequence, shown with its most common DNA and genes. This sample gives some 77,000 distinct CDR3 sequences in total; roughly 3.5% of them show up just once. The ten biggest clones cover under 5.5% of the sample.

Sequencing was carried out using PBMCs. The sequence derives from a human donor in good health (CMV status not recorded). Some clones in this sample may be carry-over from other donors' samples. This chain joins TRBV15 to TRBJ1-5; the D gene lacks a confident call. In nucleotide form, the sequence is TGTGCCACCAGCAAGGGTAACCATGCCAATCAGCCCCAGCATTTT. This translates into CATSKGNHANQPQHF.